The source of this TCR beta chain is a study of blood T cell repertoires in COVID-19. Authors' methods: Reference gene primers were amplified, and this amplification served to estimate nucleated cell counts. Produced via immunoSEQ multiplex PCR; TCRdb's table is partial and in-frame only. V and J calls and clone size are given by that table; D and trimming were obtained from the DNA. The sample has about 200,000 clones, approximately 87% seen once. In regard to this clone: Other DNA sequences in the sample encode the same CDR3.

The sample consisted of peripheral blood. This clonotype originated in a woman in her 70s with acute or convalescent COVID-19.

CDR3 sequence (DNA): TGCGCCAGCAGCCTAACCGGGACAGGGGCCTCTGGGGCCAACGTCCTGACTTTC. It encodes CASSLTGTGASGANVLTF. The V and J genes are TRBV5-1 and TRBJ2-6; 10 nucleotides agree with TRBD1. Per germline, CDR1 SGHRS and CDR2 YFSETQ. The CDR3 covers 18 residues. The J segment lost 0 bases and the V segment lost 4 bases, leaving 7 bases of the junction unmatched.